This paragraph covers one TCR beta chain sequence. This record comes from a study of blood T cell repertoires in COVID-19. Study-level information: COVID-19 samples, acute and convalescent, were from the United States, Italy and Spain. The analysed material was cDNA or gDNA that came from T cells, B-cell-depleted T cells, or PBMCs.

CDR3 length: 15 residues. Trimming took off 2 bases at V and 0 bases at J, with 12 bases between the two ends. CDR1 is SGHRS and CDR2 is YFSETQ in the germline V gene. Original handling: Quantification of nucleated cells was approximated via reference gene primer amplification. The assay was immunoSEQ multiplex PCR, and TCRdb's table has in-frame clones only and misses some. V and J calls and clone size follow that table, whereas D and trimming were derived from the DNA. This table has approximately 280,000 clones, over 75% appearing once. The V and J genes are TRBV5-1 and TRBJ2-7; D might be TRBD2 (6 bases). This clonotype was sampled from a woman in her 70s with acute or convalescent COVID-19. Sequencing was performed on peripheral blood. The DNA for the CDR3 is TGCGCCAGCAGCTTTACCGCCGGGAGCTCCTACGAGCAGTACTTC. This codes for CASSFTAGSSYEQYF.